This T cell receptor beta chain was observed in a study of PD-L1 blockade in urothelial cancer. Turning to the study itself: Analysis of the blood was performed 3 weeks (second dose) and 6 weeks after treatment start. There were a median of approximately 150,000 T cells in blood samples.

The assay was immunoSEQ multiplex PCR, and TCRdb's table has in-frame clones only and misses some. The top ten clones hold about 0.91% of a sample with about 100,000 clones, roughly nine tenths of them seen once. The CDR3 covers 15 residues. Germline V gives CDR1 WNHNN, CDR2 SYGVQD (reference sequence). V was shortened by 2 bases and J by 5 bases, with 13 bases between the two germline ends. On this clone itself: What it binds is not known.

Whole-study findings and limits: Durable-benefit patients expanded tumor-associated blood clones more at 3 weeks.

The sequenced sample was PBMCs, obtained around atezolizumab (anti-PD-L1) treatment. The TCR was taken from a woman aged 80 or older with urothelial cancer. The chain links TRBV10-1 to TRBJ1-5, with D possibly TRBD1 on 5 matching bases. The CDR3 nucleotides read TGCGCCAGCAGTGAGGGAAGGGGTCCTCATCAGCCCCAGCATTTT. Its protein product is CASSEGRGPHQPQHF.